The clone carrying this T cell receptor (beta chain) was counted only a few times. One junction end disagrees with the germline gene, perhaps due to a read error. Sequenced by immunoSEQ multiplex PCR; TCRdb stores in-frame clones only, minus some. The sample holds tens of thousands of clones; over 65% are singletons and the top ten take just under 35%. Germline V gives CDR1 SSHAT, CDR2 FNYEAQ (reference sequence). This CDR3 spans 14 amino acids. The sample originates from a study of OX40 agonist ivuxolimab in advanced cancers. Specimen: CD4+ or CD8+ T cells sorted from blood, collected in a trial of the OX40 agonist ivuxolimab. This chain links TRBV7-7 with TRBJ2-7; the D gene is possibly TRBD1 (5 bases). The clonotype originates from an adult with an advanced solid tumor such as melanoma, head and neck, liver or kidney cancer. CDR3 DNA sequence: TGTGCTAGCAGCCCTGGGGCAGGCACCTACGAGCAGTACTTC. This gives the protein CASSPGAGTYEQYF.